A single sample is the source of the 14 T cell receptor beta chains below, sequenced in a study of T cell repertoires in cytomegalovirus infection. TCRdb itself ran the reads through MiXCR, one entry per CDR3 protein. The sample includes about 260,000 distinct CDR3 sequences, roughly 15% of them seen just once. What was sequenced was PBMCs. These receptors came from a human donor in good health (CMV status not recorded). Some clones in this sample may be carry-over from other donors' samples.

This clonotype was detected only a few times. The chain combines TRBV6-2 or TRBV6-3 with TRBJ1-5; D gene unclear. CDR1 and CDR2 from the germline V gene are MNHEY and SVGEGT. The CDR3 extends over 14 amino acids. Trimming stripped 2 bases from V and 3 bases from J, with 8 bases between. The CDR3 loop reads CASSYGPTNQPQHF. The CDR3 DNA is TGTGCCAGCAGTTACGGCCCGACCAATCAGCCCCAGCATTTT.

This clonotype came up a few times. This rearrangement joins TRBV4-2 to TRBJ1-1; 9 nucleotides align to TRBD1. Looked up from germline, CDR1 is LGHNA and CDR2 is YNFKEQ. This CDR3 has 18 amino acids. Germline trimming cut 1 base from V and 0 bases from J; bases unmatched to any gene: 9. In DNA form, the CDR3 reads TGTGCCAGCAGCCAAGTATACAGGGGGCGAGGGGTGAACACTGAAGCTTTCTTT. It is translated as CASSQVYRGRGVNTEAFF.

This clonotype has at least ten counts. The chain joins TRBV7-8 to TRBJ2-1; 8 bases match TRBD2. The germline V gene encodes CDR1 SGHVS and CDR2 FQNEAQ. The CDR3 is made up of 17 amino acids. The ends lost 1 base at V and 8 bases at J; junction bases unmatched: 13. CDR3 sequence: CASSLGTWAGGDDEQFF. The DNA for the CDR3 is TGTGCCAGCAGCTTAGGGACGTGGGCGGGAGGAGACGATGAGCAGTTCTTC.

This clonotype was counted at least ten times. The J gene is TRBJ2-2, the V gene TRBV4-1, with TRBD2 identical over 11 bases. V lost 5 bases to trimming and J lost 4 bases; unmatched junction nucleotides: 12. CDR1 is MGHRA and CDR2 is YSYEKL in the germline V gene. This CDR3 region has 18 residues. CDR3 sequence reads: CASSSRLAGNPTTGELFF. The DNA of the CDR3 is TGCGCCAGCAGCTCCCGACTAGCGGGGAACCCGACCACCGGGGAGCTGTTTTTT.

This sequence joins TRBV12-3 or TRBV12-4 and TRBJ1-1; D is ambiguous. V shed 3 bases and J shed 5 bases, with 16 bases lying between them. The CDR3 runs 15 residues. The CDR3 nucleotides are TGTGCCAGCAGTTTCTTGGGGTCGAAAACAACTGAAGCTTTCTTT. This encodes CASSFLGSKTTEAFF.

This rearrangement joins TRBV4-1 to TRBJ1-1; D perhaps matches TRBD1 (6 bases). The CDR3 is 15 amino acids. The V end lost 1 base, the J end lost 5 bases, and 14 bases lay between the germline ends. Per germline, CDR1 MGHRA and CDR2 YSYEKL. CDR3 sequence: CASSQGRTVRTEAFF. The CDR3 nucleotides are TGCGCCAGCAGCCAAGGTCGGACAGTTCGGACTGAAGCTTTCTTT.

This clonotype was recorded many times. This chain joins TRBV5-4 and TRBJ1-2; 9 bases align to TRBD1. This CDR3 region has 15 residues. The germline CDR1 and CDR2 sequences are SGHNT and YYREEE (reference sequence). V trimming: 0 bases; J trimming: 4 bases; junction bases outside the gene matches: 4. The DNA of the CDR3 is TGTGCCAGCAGCTTGGCGGACAGGGGATCCTATGGCTACACCTTC. Translating it yields CASSLADRGSYGYTF. The complete variable domain, with remaining parts taken from reference TRBV5-4 and TRBJ1-2, reads ETGVTQSPTHLIKTRGQQVTLRCSSQSGHNTVSWYQQALGQGPQFIFQYYREEENGRGNFPPRFSGLQFPNYSSELNVNALELDDSALYLCASSLADRGSYGYTFGSGTRLTVV.

This chain joins TRBV20-1 and TRBJ1-3; maybe TRBD1 (6 bases). Between the trimmed V and J ends, which lost 5 bases and 0 bases, there was a span of 17 bases. The CDR3 length is 16 residues. Germline CDR1 is DFQATT and CDR2 is SNEGSKA (reference sequence). CDR3 nucleotide sequence: TGCAGTGCTCCAGGCTTCGGGGGCCCCTCTGGAAACACCATATATTTT. The encoded protein is CSAPGFGGPSGNTIYF.

This clonotype was observed many times. The chain joins TRBV6-5 to TRBJ2-1; TRBD2 aligns across 10 bases. Trimming removed 2 bases from V and 9 bases from J; junction bases left unmatched: 13. From germline, CDR1 is MNHEY and CDR2 SVGAGI. This CDR3 is built from 17 residues. The chain's CDR3 is CASSYMRPSGSVGEQFF. CDR3 nucleotides: TGTGCCAGCAGTTACATGCGGCCTAGCGGGAGTGTGGGTGAGCAGTTCTTC.

The chain has TRBV13 and TRBJ1-2; 8 bases map to TRBD1. The CDR3 has 15 amino acids. Trimming cost V 5 bases and J 6 bases; bases outside gene matches: 11. Germline V lookup: CDR1 PRHDT, CDR2 FYEKMQ (reference sequence). The DNA for the CDR3 is TGTGCCAGCAGCAACCAGCCGGACAGGGCTGATGGCTACACCTTC. Amino acid sequence: CASSNQPDRADGYTF.

The J gene is TRBJ1-1, the V gene TRBV6-8, with D unresolved. CDR3 size: 15 residues. The germline V gene has CDR1 MNHGY and CDR2 SAAAGT. The germline V and J ends were trimmed by 7 bases and 1 base, with 16 bases remaining between them. The CDR3 loop is CASISRRGSNTEAFF. CDR3 sequence (DNA): TGTGCCAGCATTTCCCGACGGGGTTCGAACACTGAAGCTTTCTTT.

This clonotype came up many times. The rearrangement links TRBV7-2 to TRBJ1-5; tentatively, D is TRBD1 (5 bases). This CDR3 spans 13 amino acids. Between the trimmed V and J ends, which lost 2 bases and 5 bases, there was a span of 7 bases. The germline V gene encodes CDR1 SGHTA and CDR2 FQGNSA. The CDR3, as DNA: TGTGCCAGCAGCTTACGGGGGGATCAGCCCCAGCATTTT. This encodes CASSLRGDQPQHF.

This clonotype was picked up a small number of times. This chain joins TRBV20-1 and TRBJ1-2, with TRBD1 matching 10 bases. V trimming: 4 bases; J trimming: 2 bases; junction bases outside the gene matches: 1. The CDR3 sequence is 13 residues long. Per the germline V gene, CDR1 is DFQATT and CDR2 is SNEGSKA (reference sequence). The CDR3, as DNA: TGCAGTGCTATGACAGGGGGCAACTATGGCTACACCTTC. Its translation is CSAMTGGNYGYTF.

This clonotype was observed a handful of times. J is TRBJ2-7 and V is TRBV5-1; TRBD2 aligns across 7 bases. The CDR3 contains 15 residues. Trimming removed 1 base from V and 0 bases from J; junction bases left unmatched: 4. From germline, CDR1 is SGHRS and CDR2 YFSETQ. The CDR3 protein is CASSLSAGDSYEQYF. Written as DNA, the CDR3 is TGCGCCAGCAGCTTGTCCGCGGGGGACTCCTACGAGCAGTACTTC.